This T cell receptor (beta chain) was captured in a study of shared clonotypes between healthy human individuals. The protocol was immunoSEQ multiplex PCR, while the TCRdb copy is restricted to in-frame clones and leaves out a portion. The sample records 2 million to 2.5 million clones, 80% to 95% being singletons. In regard to this clone: Its antigen is as yet unknown.

Study-wide findings and caveats: Generation probability values for non-shared clonotypes were lower than those for clonotypes shared by all four donors.

V lost 11 bases and J lost 6, with 22 bases in between. The germline V gene has CDR1 MDHEN and CDR2 SYDVKM. This CDR3 contains 15 residues. Sample: naive CD4+ T cells from PBMCs. Subset meaning: CD45RA+ positively selected. The receptor was derived from a man aged 18 to 35 in good health. Some clones in this sample may be carry-over from other donors' samples. This chain joins TRBV28 and TRBJ2-2; D possibly corresponds to TRBD1 (6 bases). This CDR3 is CASSTVARGSGELFF. The CDR3 DNA reads TGTGCCTCAAGTACGGTCGCGAGGGGGTCCGGGGAGCTGTTTTTT.